This entry lists 18 T cell receptor beta chains sequenced from one sample in a study of cytomegalovirus exposure and HLA in healthy donors (dated by TCRdb to 2016 to 2017). Library preparation employed the immunoSEQ multiplex PCR assay. TCRdb provides this immuneACCESS table in a form limited to in-frame rearrangements. Some clones are lacking; in checked studies, under half of them reflect an unresolved V gene, and why the rest are absent is not known. The sample table records roughly 150,000 clones; roughly 91% of these occur just once. 2.5% to 4% of the sample comes from the top ten. Sequencing used PBMCs. All receptors come from a woman between 18 and 29 years old in good health and CMV-seropositive.

The rearrangement joins TRBV6-6 to TRBJ1-1; 8 bases align to TRBD1. The CDR3 loop spans 14 amino acids. The V gene's germline CDR1 is MNHNY and CDR2 SVGAGI (reference sequence). V was clipped by 2 bases and J by 4 bases; unmatched bases: 3. The CDR3 DNA reads as TGTGCCAGCAGTTACGCAACAGGGGGCACTGAAGCTTTCTTT. It encodes CASSYATGGTEAFF.

In its sample, this clone was seen once. This chain uses TRBV28 with TRBJ2-5; 8 nucleotides match TRBD1. The CDR3 runs to 14 residues. Germline CDR1 reads MDHEN; CDR2 reads SYDVKM. With 4 bases clipped from V and 3 bases from J, the junction kept 4 bases outside the gene matches. Here the CDR3 DNA reads TGTGCCAGCAGTTATGAACAGGGGGAAGAGACCCAGTACTTC. This codes for CASSYEQGEETQYF.

The chain has TRBV4-1 and TRBJ1-1; D is undetermined. This CDR3 is 16 amino acids long. Germline CDR1 MGHRA, CDR2 YSYEKL. Trimming took 3 bases from V and 1 from J, leaving 15 bases between them. As DNA, the CDR3 is TGCGCCAGCAGCCACCCCGATGTGACATCGAACACTGAAGCTTTCTTT. Its protein product is CASSHPDVTSNTEAFF.

The chain uses TRBV29-1 and TRBJ1-4; TRBD1 aligns across 7 bases. Per the germline V gene, CDR1 is SQVTM and CDR2 is ANQGSEA. The CDR3 totals 15 residues. V lost 0 bases, J lost 8 bases, and 9 bases stayed unmatched. CDR3 bases: TGCAGCGTTGAAGATGGGAGACAGGGACACGAAAAACTGTTTTTT. Its translation is CSVEDGRQGHEKLFF.

The chain couples TRBV19 to TRBJ2-5; 11 bases map to TRBD2. The trim removed 5 bases at V and 2 bases at J, leaving 19 bases unmatched. The CDR3 length is 20 residues. Germline V gene sequence: CDR1 LNHDA, CDR2 SQIVND (reference sequence). The CDR3 DNA is TGTGCCAGTAGTGCCGAACTAGCGGGAGAGGGAAGAGGCCCACAAGAGACCCAGTACTTC. It translates to CASSAELAGEGRGPQETQYF.

The V and J genes are TRBV11-2 and TRBJ2-5; TRBD1 aligns across 7 bases. The CDR3 covers 12 residues. J was trimmed by 10 bases and V by 2 bases; bases with no gene match: 4. Germline V gene data show CDR1 as SGHAT and CDR2 as FQNNGV. CDR3 DNA sequence: TGTGCCAGCAGCTTACAAGGGGGCAGCCAGTACTTC. Amino acid sequence: CASSLQGGSQYF.

V is TRBV6-6 and J is TRBJ2-1, with TRBD1 matching 11 bases. Losses at the gene ends were 4 bases for V and 4 bases for J; bases not matched to a gene: 3. The germline gives CDR1 MNHNY, CDR2 SVGAGI (reference sequence). CDR3 length equals 15 residues. The CDR3 loop reads CASSSGQGAYNEQFF. The DNA of the CDR3 is TGTGCCAGCAGTTCTGGACAGGGGGCTTACAATGAGCAGTTCTTC.

About this clone: Compared with germline, one end of the junction differs, possibly owing to a read error. The chain employs TRBV7-7 and TRBJ2-1; 13 bases map to TRBD2. In germline, CDR1 is SSHAT, CDR2 FNYEAQ (reference sequence). The CDR3 loop spans 17 amino acids. CDR3 loop: CASSLSPPGLAGDEQFF. In DNA form, the CDR3 reads TGTGCTAGCAGCTTAAGCCCCCCAGGACTAGCGGGAGACGAGCAGTTCTTC.

The chain uses TRBV5-1 and TRBJ2-1, with D possibly being TRBD2 (7 bases). The V and J ends lost 1 base and 3 bases respectively, with 17 bases between them. Per germline, CDR1 SGHRS and CDR2 YFSETQ. The CDR3 sequence is 17 residues long. CDR3 DNA sequence: TGCGCCAGCAGCTTGCGGACGGGGGCTAGCGGCTACAATGAGCAGTTCTTC. Protein: CASSLRTGASGYNEQFF.

This clone was detected only once. This chain links TRBV28 with TRBJ1-3, with D tentatively TRBD1 (5 bases). This CDR3 region has 15 residues. The germline V gene has CDR1 MDHEN and CDR2 SYDVKM. V was cut by 2 bases and J by 3 bases, with 11 bases left in between. In DNA form, the CDR3 reads TGTGCCAGCAGTTTACCAGGGTACGATGGAAACACCATATATTTT. Translating it yields CASSLPGYDGNTIYF.

This rearrangement joins TRBV6-5 to TRBJ1-2, with D hard to call. The CDR3 covers 16 residues. Germline CDR1 reads MNHEY; CDR2 reads SVGAGI. Between the trimmed V and J ends, which lost 1 base and 8 bases, there was a span of 20 bases. The CDR3: CASSYFENPGAGGYTF. The CDR3 nucleotides read TGTGCCAGCAGTTACTTCGAGAATCCGGGAGCGGGGGGCTACACCTTC.

The chain couples TRBV29-1 to TRBJ1-1; D ambiguous. The V gene lost 3 bases and the J gene lost 8 bases, with 19 bases spanning the gap. CDR3 size: 14 residues. Germline lookup yields CDR1 SQVTM and CDR2 ANQGSEA. CDR3 DNA: TGCAGCGTTGAGGTAGAGGGAGCTAATCTCGAAGCTTTCTTT. It encodes CSVEVEGANLEAFF.

With regard to this clone: The same CDR3 can be traced to other DNA sequences in this sample. The genes are TRBV19 and TRBJ2-2, with 9 bases identical to TRBD2. The germline CDR1 and CDR2 sequences are LNHDA and SQIVND (reference sequence). V was clipped by 2 bases and J by 7 bases; unmatched bases: 2. The CDR3 has 14 residues. The DNA of the CDR3 is TGTGCCAGTAGTATAAGCGGGAGGAGCGGGGAGCTGTTTTTT. This sequence encodes CASSISGRSGELFF.

This clone was recorded only once. The J gene is TRBJ2-7, the V gene TRBV5-1; maybe TRBD1 (5 bases). V was pared by 4 bases and J by 2 bases, with 22 bases between. From germline, CDR1 is SGHRS and CDR2 YFSETQ. This CDR3 is 17 amino acids long. The CDR3 bases are TGCGCCAGCAGCCTCACTCATCGTGGGGCGTATCCCTACGAGCAGTACTTC. It encodes CASSLTHRGAYPYEQYF.

The chain has TRBV12-5 and TRBJ2-5; 7 nucleotides align to TRBD1. The germline gives CDR1 LGHNT, CDR2 FRNRAP. This CDR3 is built from 13 residues. Unmatched junction bases numbered 5, after V lost 5 bases and J lost 5 bases. The CDR3 protein is CASGLGTAETQYF. CDR3 coding DNA: TGTGCTAGTGGTCTGGGGACAGCTGAGACCCAGTACTTC.

The chain carries TRBV2 and TRBJ2-7; 9 bases are shared with TRBD1. Trimming cost V 4 bases and J 6 bases; bases outside gene matches: 10. Per germline, CDR1 SNHLY and CDR2 FYNNEI. CDR3 length equals 15 residues. CDR3 DNA: TGTGCCAGCAGTGTGGATCCACAGGGGGCTGGCGAGCAGTACTTC. As protein: CASSVDPQGAGEQYF.

In its sample, this clone was seen many times. The chain links TRBV6-4 to TRBJ2-3, with 10 bases aligning to TRBD2. Trimming at V came to 0 bases and at J to 2 bases, leaving 2 bases not matched to a gene. This CDR3 region has 16 residues. CDR1 is MRHNA and CDR2 is SNTAGT in the germline V gene. DNA of the CDR3: TGTGCCAGCAGTGACTCAGCGGGAGGGCCCACAGATACGCAGTATTTT. It translates to CASSDSAGGPTDTQYF.

This rearrangement joins TRBV30 to TRBJ2-7; unclear D gene. Trimming took off 4 bases at V and 0 bases at J, with 7 bases between the two ends. The CDR3 consists of 12 residues. Germline V gene lookup returns CDR1 GTSNPN and CDR2 SVGIG (reference sequence). The CDR3 region is CAWKGGSYEQYF. The DNA of the CDR3 is TGTGCCTGGAAAGGCGGCTCCTACGAGCAGTACTTC.